Below are 21 T cell receptor beta chains sequenced from a single sample in a study of cytomegalovirus exposure and HLA in healthy donors. Sequenced by immunoSEQ multiplex PCR; TCRdb stores in-frame clones only, minus some. The table has about 150,000 clones, 85% to 90% seen once. The specimen was PBMCs. All receptors come from a human donor in good health.

The V gene is TRBV18, the J gene TRBJ1-5, with D unresolved. CDR1 and CDR2 (germline): KGHSH, LQKENI. The V end lost 4 bases, the J end lost 1 base, and 17 bases lay between the germline ends. The CDR3 covers 17 residues. DNA of the CDR3: TGTGCCAGCTCACTGACCTCCGGAGGCGGGAGCAATCAGCCCCAGCATTTT. This translates into CASSLTSGGGSNQPQHF.

The chain is built from TRBV9 and TRBJ2-2; TRBD1 aligns across 9 bases. The CDR3 covers 16 residues. The trim removed 1 base at V and 7 bases at J, leaving 8 bases unmatched. Germline lookup yields CDR1 SGDLS and CDR2 YYNGEE. The CDR3 DNA is TGTGCCAGCAGCGTAACGGACAGGGGTCTTATCGGGGAGCTGTTTTTT. Translating it yields CASSVTDRGLIGELFF.

Notes on this clone: A read error may produce the germline difference seen at one junction end. The J gene is TRBJ1-4, the V gene TRBV2; 8 bases are shared with TRBD1. This CDR3 spans 15 amino acids. Germline V CDR1 and CDR2: SNHLY, FYNNEI. CDR3 DNA sequence: TGTGCCAGCAAGAAAGACAGGGGCACTACTGAAAAACTGTTTTTT. Translating it yields CASKKDRGTTEKLFF.

This clone has a handful of counts. The chain combines TRBV27 with TRBJ1-5; 7 nucleotides agree with TRBD1. V trimming: 2 bases; J trimming: 9 bases; junction bases outside the gene matches: 7. CDR1 and CDR2 from the germline V gene are MNHEY and SMNVEV (reference sequence). The CDR3 totals 14 residues. CDR3 sequence reads: CASSLGQALWPQHF. CDR3 bases: TGTGCCAGCAGTTTAGGACAGGCGCTATGGCCCCAGCATTTT.

This clone was observed once. The chain couples TRBV10-2 to TRBJ2-1; D is undetermined. Germline loops: CDR1 WSHSY, CDR2 SAAADI. CDR3 length equals 11 residues. V lost 7 bases and J 7 bases, leaving 8 bases between the germline ends. CDR3 amino acids: CASTGVNEQFF. CDR3 coding DNA: TGCGCCAGCACGGGTGTGAATGAGCAGTTCTTC.

The chain uses TRBV5-1 and TRBJ1-2; TRBD1 matches 7 bases. This CDR3 contains 15 residues. Germline assignment: CDR1 SGHRS and CDR2 YFSETQ. The trim removed 3 bases at V and 6 bases at J, leaving 11 bases unmatched. The CDR3 reads CASSSKVTGANGYTF. For the CDR3, the DNA is TGCGCCAGCAGCTCCAAAGTCACAGGGGCGAATGGCTACACCTTC.

This sequence joins TRBV6-5 and TRBJ1-5; 9 bases are a match to TRBD1. The CDR3 length is 14 residues. Losses at the gene ends were 2 bases for V and 6 bases for J; bases not matched to a gene: 2. Germline assignment: CDR1 MNHEY and CDR2 SVGAGI. CDR3 in amino acids: CASSYGTGTQPQHF. In DNA form, the CDR3 reads TGTGCCAGCAGTTACGGGACAGGGACTCAGCCCCAGCATTTT.

The J gene is TRBJ2-5, the V gene TRBV9, with 8 bases aligning to TRBD1. Trimming at V came to 3 bases and at J to 5 bases, leaving 12 bases not matched to a gene. The CDR3 length is 16 residues. Germline lookup yields CDR1 SGDLS and CDR2 YYNGEE. CDR3 protein: CASSAPPGQAAETQYF. As DNA, the CDR3 is TGTGCCAGCAGCGCACCCCCGGGACAGGCGGCGGAGACCCAGTACTTC.

The chain couples TRBV28 to TRBJ1-1, with 9 bases lining up with TRBD1. J gave up 5 bases and V 8 bases, and 9 bases lay outside the gene matches. The CDR3 covers 14 residues. CDR1 and CDR2 (germline): MDHEN, SYDVKM. The CDR3 sequence: CASLTGGSSTEAFF. The CDR3 DNA follows: TGTGCCAGCCTTACAGGGGGCTCCTCGACTGAAGCTTTCTTT.

This clone has a single count. This chain connects TRBV11-2 to TRBJ2-1, with 11 bases fitting TRBD2. V gave up 5 bases and J gave up 2 bases; unmatched junction bases: 8. The CDR3 is 17 amino acids. Per the germline V gene, CDR1 is SGHAT and CDR2 is FQNNGV. This CDR3 is CASSPPTSGVAYNEQFF. DNA for the CDR3: TGTGCCAGCAGCCCGCCGACTAGCGGGGTTGCCTACAATGAGCAGTTCTTC.

J is TRBJ2-6 and V is TRBV10-3, with D possibly being TRBD1 (5 bases). Germline V gene sequence: CDR1 ENHRY, CDR2 SYGVKD. Between the trimmed V and J ends, which lost 11 bases and 2 bases, there was a span of 22 bases. The CDR3 consists of 17 residues. DNA of the CDR3: TGTGCCCCCACGGAACCGCAGGGCCTCCCTGGGGCCAACGTCCTGACTTTC. Its translation: CAPTEPQGLPGANVLTF.

The chain uses TRBV28 and TRBJ1-2; 9 nucleotides agree with TRBD1. V lost 5 bases and J lost 6; bases outside the gene matches: 10. The germline CDR1 and CDR2 sequences are MDHEN and SYDVKM. The CDR3 covers 15 residues. CDR3 in DNA: TGTGCCAGCAGTCAATCCGGGACAGGGTCGAATGGCTACACCTTC. Protein product: CASSQSGTGSNGYTF.

The gene calls are TRBV27 and TRBJ1-5; D is uncertain. V lost 3 bases, J lost 7 bases, and 16 bases lay in between. CDR1 MNHEY and CDR2 SMNVEV come from the germline V gene (reference sequence). CDR3 length: 15 residues. The CDR3 region is CASSFLPIGSQPQHF. Written as DNA, the CDR3 is TGTGCCAGCAGTTTTTTACCCATCGGGTCCCAGCCCCAGCATTTT.

This chain uses TRBV7-8 with TRBJ1-2, with a possible D match to TRBD1 (5 bases). The CDR3 runs to 17 residues. V was clipped by 6 bases and J by 4 bases, with 24 bases between them. Germline V lookup: CDR1 SGHVS, CDR2 FQNEAQ. The CDR3 nucleotides are TGTGCCAGCAGTCATCTAACGGGACTGACCTCCTCCTATGGCTACACCTTC. Its translation: CASSHLTGLTSSYGYTF.

The rearrangement uses TRBV7-3 and TRBJ1-2; D is perhaps TRBD1 (5 bases). V was shortened by 5 bases and J by 4 bases, with 20 bases between the two germline ends. Germline V gene sequence: CDR1 SGHTA, CDR2 FQGTGA. This CDR3 is 16 amino acids long. This chain's CDR3 is CASSNQGGMPLYGYTF. The DNA for the CDR3 is TGTGCCAGCAGCAACCAGGGCGGGATGCCCCTCTATGGCTACACCTTC.

CDR3 amino acids: CASSSRVNTEAFF. Here the CDR3 DNA reads TGCGCCAGCAGCTCCAGGGTGAACACTGAAGCTTTCTTT. The chain is built from TRBV5-1 and TRBJ1-1; TRBD1 might be the D (5 bases). The germline V gene has CDR1 SGHRS and CDR2 YFSETQ. CDR3 size: 13 residues. V dropped 3 bases and J dropped 0 bases, with 6 bases sitting between them.

This chain uses TRBV15 with TRBJ1-1; 8 bases are a match to TRBD1. Looked up from germline, CDR1 is LNHNV and CDR2 is YYDKDF (reference sequence). The CDR3 covers 15 residues. V was pared by 5 bases and J by 3 bases, with 8 bases of the junction left unmatched. As DNA, the CDR3 is TGTGCCACCAGCCGGCTTCAGGGGGCGGACACTGAAGCTTTCTTT. This gives the protein CATSRLQGADTEAFF.

V and J are TRBV18 and TRBJ1-1; the D gene is possibly TRBD1 (6 bases). The CDR3 runs 16 residues. CDR1 is KGHSH and CDR2 is LQKENI in the germline V gene. Trimming removed 5 bases at V and 1 base at J, with 17 bases between. CDR3 nucleotide sequence: TGTGCCAGCTCAGCTCTTTCCGGGACAACGAACACTGAAGCTTTCTTT. Translated, it gives CASSALSGTTNTEAFF.

The chain employs TRBV2 and TRBJ1-1, with TRBD1 identical over 8 bases. V lost 5 bases and J lost 3; bases outside the gene matches: 11. This CDR3 region has 16 residues. The V gene's germline CDR1 is SNHLY and CDR2 FYNNEI. Here the CDR3 reads CASSPGGAGGHTEAFF. The CDR3 region has the DNA TGTGCCAGCAGTCCCGGGGGAGCAGGGGGCCACACTGAAGCTTTCTTT.

CDR3 sequence reads: CASSRPGQGLGSLHF. The CDR3 DNA sequence: TGTGCCAGCAGCCGACCGGGACAGGGGCTAGGGTCCCTCCACTTT. The chain uses TRBV14 and TRBJ1-6; 10 bases fit TRBD1. V was pared by 4 bases and J by 14 bases, with 11 bases of the junction left unmatched. Germline-derived CDR1 and CDR2 are SGHDN and FVKESK. There are 15 residues in the CDR3. The variable domain in full, with the rest retrieved from reference TRBV14 and TRBJ1-6, is EAGVTQFPSHSVIEKGQTVTLRCDPISGHDNLYWYRRVMGKEIKFLLHFVKESKQDESGMPNNRFLAERTGGTYSTLKVQPAELEDSGVYFCASSRPGQGLGSLHFGNGTRLTVT.

The rearrangement links TRBV6-1 to TRBJ2-3, with 12 bases that match TRBD2. Trimming cost V 2 bases and J 6 bases; bases outside gene matches: 6. Per germline, CDR1 MNHNS and CDR2 SASEGT. The CDR3 totals 16 residues. In DNA form, the CDR3 reads TGTGCCAGCAGTGAAAGACTAGCGGGAGTGGTGGATACGCAGTATTTT. As protein: CASSERLAGVVDTQYF.